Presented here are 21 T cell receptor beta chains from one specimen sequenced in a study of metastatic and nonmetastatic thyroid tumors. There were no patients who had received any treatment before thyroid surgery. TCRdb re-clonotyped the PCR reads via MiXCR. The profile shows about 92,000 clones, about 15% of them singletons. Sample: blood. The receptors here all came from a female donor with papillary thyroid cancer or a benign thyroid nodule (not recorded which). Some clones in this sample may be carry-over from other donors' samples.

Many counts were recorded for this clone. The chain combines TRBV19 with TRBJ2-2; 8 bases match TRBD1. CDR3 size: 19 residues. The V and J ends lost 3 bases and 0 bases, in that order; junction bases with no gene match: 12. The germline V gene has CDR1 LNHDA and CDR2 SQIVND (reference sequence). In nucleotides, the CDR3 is TGTGCCAGTAGTATTTGGGGACTTGGACAGGGAACGAACACCGGGGAGCTGTTTTTT. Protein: CASSIWGLGQGTNTGELFF.

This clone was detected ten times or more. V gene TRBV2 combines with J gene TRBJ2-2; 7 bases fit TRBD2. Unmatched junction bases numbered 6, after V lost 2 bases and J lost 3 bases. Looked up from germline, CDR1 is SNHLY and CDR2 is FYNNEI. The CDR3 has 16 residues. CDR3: CASSERKGGYTGELFF. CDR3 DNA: TGTGCCAGCAGTGAACGGAAGGGAGGGTACACCGGGGAGCTGTTTTTT.

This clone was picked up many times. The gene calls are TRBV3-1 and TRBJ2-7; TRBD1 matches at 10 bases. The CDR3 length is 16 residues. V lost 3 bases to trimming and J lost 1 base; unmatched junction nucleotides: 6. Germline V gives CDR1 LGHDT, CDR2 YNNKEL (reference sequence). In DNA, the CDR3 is TGTGCCAGCAGCCAGCCGGGACAGGGGACTTCCTACGAGCAGTACTTC. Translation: CASSQPGQGTSYEQYF.

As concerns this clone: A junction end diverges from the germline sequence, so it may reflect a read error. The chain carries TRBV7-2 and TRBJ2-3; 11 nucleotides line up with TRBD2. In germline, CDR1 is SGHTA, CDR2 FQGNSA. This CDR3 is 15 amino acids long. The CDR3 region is CASRLAGGPKDTQYF. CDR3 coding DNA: TGTGCCAGCAGATTAGCGGGGGGGCCGAAAGATACGCAGTATTTT. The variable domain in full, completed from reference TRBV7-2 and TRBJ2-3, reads GAGVSQSPSNKVTEKGKDVELRCDPISGHTALYWYRQSLGQGLEFLIYFQGNSAPDKSGLPSDRFSAERTGGSVSTLTIQRTQQEDSAVYLCASRLAGGPKDTQYFGPGTRLTVL.

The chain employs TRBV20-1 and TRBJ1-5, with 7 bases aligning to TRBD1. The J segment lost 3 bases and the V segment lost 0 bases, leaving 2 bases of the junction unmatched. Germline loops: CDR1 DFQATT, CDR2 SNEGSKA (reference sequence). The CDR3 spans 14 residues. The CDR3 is CSARDGTVNQPQHF. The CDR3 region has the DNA TGCAGTGCTAGAGACGGGACAGTCAATCAGCCCCAGCATTTT.

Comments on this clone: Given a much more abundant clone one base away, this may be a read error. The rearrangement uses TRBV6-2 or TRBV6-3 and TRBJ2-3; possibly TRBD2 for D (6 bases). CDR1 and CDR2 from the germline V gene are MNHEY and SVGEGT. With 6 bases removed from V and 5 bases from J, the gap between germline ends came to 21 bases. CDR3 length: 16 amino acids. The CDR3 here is CASSRNAGWALDTQYF. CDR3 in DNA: TGTGCCAGCAGCAGAAACGCGGGGTGGGCCTTAGATACGCAGTATTTT.

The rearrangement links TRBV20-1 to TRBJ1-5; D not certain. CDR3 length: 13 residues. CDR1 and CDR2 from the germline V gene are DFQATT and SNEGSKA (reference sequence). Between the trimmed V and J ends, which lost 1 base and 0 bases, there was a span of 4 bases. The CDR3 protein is CSARGHSNQPQHF. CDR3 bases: TGCAGTGCTAGAGGACATAGCAATCAGCCCCAGCATTTT.

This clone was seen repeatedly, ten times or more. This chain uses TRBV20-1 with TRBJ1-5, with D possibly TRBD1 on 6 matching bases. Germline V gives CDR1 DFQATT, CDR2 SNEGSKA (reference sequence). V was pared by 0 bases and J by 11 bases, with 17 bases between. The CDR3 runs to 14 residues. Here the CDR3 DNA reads TGCAGTGCTAGAGACGAGAGAGGGGGTTTTTCCCAGCATTTT. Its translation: CSARDERGGFSQHF.

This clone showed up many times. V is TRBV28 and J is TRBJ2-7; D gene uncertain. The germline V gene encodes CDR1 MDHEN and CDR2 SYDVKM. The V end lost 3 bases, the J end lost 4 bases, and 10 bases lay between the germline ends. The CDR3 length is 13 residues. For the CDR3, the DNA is TGTGCCAGCAGTTTTGGTCGGAAATACGAGCAGTACTTC. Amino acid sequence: CASSFGRKYEQYF.

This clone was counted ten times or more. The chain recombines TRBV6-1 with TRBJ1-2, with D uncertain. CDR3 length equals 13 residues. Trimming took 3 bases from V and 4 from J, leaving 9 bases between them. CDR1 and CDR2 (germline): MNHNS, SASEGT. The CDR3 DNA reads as TGTGCCAGCAGTGAGAATCCCCGCTATGGCTACACCTTC. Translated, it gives CASSENPRYGYTF.

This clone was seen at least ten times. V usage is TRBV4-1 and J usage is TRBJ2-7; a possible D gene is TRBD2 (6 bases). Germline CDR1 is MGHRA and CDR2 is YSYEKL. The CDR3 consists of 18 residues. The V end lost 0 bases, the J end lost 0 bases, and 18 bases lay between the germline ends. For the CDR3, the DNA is TGCGCCAGCAGCCAAGATGGAATAGGAGGGGAGACCTCCTACGAGCAGTACTTC. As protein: CASSQDGIGGETSYEQYF.

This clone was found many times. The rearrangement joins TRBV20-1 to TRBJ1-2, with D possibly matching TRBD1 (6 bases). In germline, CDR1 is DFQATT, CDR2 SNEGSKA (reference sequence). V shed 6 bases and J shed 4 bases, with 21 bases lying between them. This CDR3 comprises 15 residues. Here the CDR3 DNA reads TGCAGTGCCCTTCCCGGTCAGGGGCCCTCCTATGGCTACACCTTC. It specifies CSALPGQGPSYGYTF.

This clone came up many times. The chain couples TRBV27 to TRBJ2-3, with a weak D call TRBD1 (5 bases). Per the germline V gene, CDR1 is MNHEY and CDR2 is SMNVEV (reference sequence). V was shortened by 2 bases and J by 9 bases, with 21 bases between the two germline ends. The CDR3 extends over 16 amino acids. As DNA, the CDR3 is TGTGCCAGCAGTTTAGGGGCAGGGTCTCTACCCCAGACGCAGTATTTT. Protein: CASSLGAGSLPQTQYF.

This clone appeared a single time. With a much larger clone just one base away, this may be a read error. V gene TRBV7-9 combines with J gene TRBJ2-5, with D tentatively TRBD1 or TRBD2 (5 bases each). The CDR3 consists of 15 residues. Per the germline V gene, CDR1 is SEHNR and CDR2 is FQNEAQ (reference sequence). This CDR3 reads CASSPPGTLQDTQYF. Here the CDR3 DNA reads TGTGCCAGCAGCCCCCCCGGGACCCTCCAAGATACCCAGTACTTC.

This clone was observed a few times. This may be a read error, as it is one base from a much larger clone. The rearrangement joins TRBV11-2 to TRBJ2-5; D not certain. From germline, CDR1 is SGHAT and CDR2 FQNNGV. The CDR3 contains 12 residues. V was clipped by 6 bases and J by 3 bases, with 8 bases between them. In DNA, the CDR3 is TGTGCCAGCAGTCGACCAGAAGAGACCCAGTACTTC. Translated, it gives CASSRPEETQYF.

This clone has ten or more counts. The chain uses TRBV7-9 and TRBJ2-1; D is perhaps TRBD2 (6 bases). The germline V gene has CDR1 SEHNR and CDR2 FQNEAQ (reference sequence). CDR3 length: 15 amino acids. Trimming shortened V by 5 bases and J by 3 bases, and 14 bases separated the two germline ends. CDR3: CASSHRDSNYNEQFF. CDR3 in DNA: TGTGCCAGCAGCCACCGGGACTCCAACTACAATGAGCAGTTCTTC.

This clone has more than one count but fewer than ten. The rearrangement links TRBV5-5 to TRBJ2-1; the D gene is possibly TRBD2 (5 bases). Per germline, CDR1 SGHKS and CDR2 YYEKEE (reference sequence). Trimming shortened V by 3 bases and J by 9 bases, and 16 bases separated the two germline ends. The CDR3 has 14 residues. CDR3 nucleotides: TGTGCCAGCAGCTGGGAGACCGGCTGGGGTGAGCAGTTCTTC. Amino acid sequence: CASSWETGWGEQFF.

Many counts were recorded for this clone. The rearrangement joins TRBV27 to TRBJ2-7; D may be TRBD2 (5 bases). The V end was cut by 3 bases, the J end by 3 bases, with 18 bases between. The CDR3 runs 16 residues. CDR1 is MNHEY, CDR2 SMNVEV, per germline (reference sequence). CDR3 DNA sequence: TGTGCCAGCAGTTTTTCCGCGAAGCGGCCGGACTACGAGCAGTACTTC. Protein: CASSFSAKRPDYEQYF.

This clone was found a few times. CDR3 sequence reads: CASSGGGGDTQYF. CDR3 bases: TGTGCCAGCAGCGGGGGAGGTGGGGATACGCAGTATTTT. The chain combines TRBV6-2 or TRBV6-3 with TRBJ2-3; possible D gene TRBD2, 6 bases. Looked up from germline, CDR1 is MNHEY and CDR2 is SVGEGT. This CDR3 is 13 amino acids long. The V and J ends lost 6 bases and 6 bases respectively, with 13 bases between them.

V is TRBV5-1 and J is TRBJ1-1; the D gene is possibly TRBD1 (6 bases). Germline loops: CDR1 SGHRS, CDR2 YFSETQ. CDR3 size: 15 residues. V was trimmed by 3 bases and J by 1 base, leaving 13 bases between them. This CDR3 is CASSWIDRRNTEAFF. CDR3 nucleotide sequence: TGCGCCAGCAGCTGGATCGACAGGAGGAACACTGAAGCTTTCTTT.

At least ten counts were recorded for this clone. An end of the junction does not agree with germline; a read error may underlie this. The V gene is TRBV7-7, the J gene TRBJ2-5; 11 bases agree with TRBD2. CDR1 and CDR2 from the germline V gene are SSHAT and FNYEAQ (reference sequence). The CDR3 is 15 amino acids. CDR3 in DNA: TGTGCTAGCAGCATTAGCGGGGGGGCCACTGAGACCCAGTACTTC. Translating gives CASSISGGATETQYF.